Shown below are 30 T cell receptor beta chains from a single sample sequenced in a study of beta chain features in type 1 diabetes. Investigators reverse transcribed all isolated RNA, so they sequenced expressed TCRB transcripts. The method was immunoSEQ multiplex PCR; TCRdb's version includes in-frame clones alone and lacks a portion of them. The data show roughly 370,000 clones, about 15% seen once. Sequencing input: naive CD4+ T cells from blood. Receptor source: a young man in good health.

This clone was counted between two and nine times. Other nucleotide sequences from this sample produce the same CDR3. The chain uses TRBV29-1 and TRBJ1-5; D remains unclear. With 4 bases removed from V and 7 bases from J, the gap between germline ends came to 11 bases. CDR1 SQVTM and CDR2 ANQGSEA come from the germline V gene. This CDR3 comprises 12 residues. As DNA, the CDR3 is TGCAGCGTTGGAGCGGGCGGGCAGCCCCAGCATTTT. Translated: CSVGAGGQPQHF.

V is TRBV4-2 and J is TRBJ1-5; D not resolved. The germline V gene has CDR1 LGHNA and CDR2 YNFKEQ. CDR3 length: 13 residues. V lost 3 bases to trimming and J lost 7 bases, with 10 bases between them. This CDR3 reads CASSHPRGQPQHF. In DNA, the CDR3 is TGTGCCAGCAGCCACCCGAGAGGACAGCCCCAGCATTTT.

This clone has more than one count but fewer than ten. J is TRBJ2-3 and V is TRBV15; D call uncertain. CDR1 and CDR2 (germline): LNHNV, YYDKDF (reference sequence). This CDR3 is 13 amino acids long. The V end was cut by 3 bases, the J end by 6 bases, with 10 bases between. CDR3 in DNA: TGTGCCACCAGCAGGGTTTGGTCTGATACGCAGTATTTT. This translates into CATSRVWSDTQYF.

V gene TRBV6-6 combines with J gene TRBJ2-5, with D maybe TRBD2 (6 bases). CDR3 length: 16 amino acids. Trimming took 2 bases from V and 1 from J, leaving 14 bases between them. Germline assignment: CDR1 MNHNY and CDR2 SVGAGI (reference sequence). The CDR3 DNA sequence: TGTGCCAGCAGTTACGAAGGCGGGGCCACCCAAGAGACCCAGTACTTC. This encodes CASSYEGGATQETQYF.

The CDR3 is CASRRSSETQYF. CDR3 nucleotides: TGTGCCAGCAGGAGGAGTAGCGAGACCCAGTACTTC. V usage is TRBV6-5 and J usage is TRBJ2-5; D uncertain. V lost 6 bases to trimming and J lost 5 bases, with 10 bases between them. CDR3 size: 12 residues. Germline V gene sequence: CDR1 MNHEY, CDR2 SVGAGI.

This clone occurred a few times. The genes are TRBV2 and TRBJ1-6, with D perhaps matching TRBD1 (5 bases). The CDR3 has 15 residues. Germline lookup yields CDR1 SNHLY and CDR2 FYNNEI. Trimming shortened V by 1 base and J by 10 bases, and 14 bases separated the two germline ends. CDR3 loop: CASSEGRGVGSPLHF. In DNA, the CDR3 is TGTGCCAGCAGTGAAGGGAGGGGTGTGGGATCACCCCTCCACTTT.

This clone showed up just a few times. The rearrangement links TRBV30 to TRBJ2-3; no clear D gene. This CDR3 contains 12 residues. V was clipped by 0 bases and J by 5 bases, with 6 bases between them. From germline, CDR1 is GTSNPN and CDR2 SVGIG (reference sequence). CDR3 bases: TGTGCCTGGAGTGTATTGGTAGATACGCAGTATTTT. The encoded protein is CAWSVLVDTQYF.

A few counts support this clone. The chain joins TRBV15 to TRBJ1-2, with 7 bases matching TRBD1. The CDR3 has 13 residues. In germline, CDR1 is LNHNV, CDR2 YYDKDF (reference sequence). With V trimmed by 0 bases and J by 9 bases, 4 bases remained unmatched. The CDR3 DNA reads TGTGCCACCAGCAGAGATACAGGGGTTAGCTACACCTTC. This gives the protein CATSRDTGVSYTF.

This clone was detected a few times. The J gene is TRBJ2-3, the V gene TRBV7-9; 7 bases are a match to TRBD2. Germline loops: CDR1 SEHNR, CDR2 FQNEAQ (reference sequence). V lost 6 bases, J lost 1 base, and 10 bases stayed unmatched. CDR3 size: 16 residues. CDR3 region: CASSSLSAGGTDTQYF. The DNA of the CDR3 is TGTGCCAGCAGTTCCTTGTCGGCGGGAGGCACAGATACGCAGTATTTT.

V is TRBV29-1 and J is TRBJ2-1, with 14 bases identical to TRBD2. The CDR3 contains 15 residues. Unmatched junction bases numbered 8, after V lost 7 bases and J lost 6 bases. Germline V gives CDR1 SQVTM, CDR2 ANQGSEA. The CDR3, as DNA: TGCAGCGGTGAGGAGGGACTAGCGGGGGTCAATGAGCAGTTCTTC. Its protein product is CSGEEGLAGVNEQFF.

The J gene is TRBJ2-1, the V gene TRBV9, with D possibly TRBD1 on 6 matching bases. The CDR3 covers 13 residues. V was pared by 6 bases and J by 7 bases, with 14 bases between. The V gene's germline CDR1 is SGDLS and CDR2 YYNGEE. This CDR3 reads CASTGTTDNEQFF. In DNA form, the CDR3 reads TGTGCCAGCACCGGGACAACGGATAATGAGCAGTTCTTC.

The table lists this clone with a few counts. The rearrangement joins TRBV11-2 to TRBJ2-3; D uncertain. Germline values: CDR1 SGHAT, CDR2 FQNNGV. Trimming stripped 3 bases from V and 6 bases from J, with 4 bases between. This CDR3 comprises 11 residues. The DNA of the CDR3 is TGTGCCAGCAGCTTCTCCGATACGCAGTATTTT. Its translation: CASSFSDTQYF.

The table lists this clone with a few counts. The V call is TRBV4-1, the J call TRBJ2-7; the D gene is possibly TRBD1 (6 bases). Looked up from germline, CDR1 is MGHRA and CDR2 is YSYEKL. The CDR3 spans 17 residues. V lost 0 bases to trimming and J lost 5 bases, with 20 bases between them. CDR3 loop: CASSQDSTGWVVNEQYF. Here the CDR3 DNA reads TGCGCCAGCAGCCAAGATTCCACAGGGTGGGTTGTGAACGAGCAGTACTTC.

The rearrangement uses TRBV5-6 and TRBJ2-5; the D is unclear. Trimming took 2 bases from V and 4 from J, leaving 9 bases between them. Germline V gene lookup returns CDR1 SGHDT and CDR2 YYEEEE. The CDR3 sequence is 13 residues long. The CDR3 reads CASSFIQRETQYF. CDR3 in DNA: TGTGCCAGCAGCTTTATCCAGCGAGAGACCCAGTACTTC.

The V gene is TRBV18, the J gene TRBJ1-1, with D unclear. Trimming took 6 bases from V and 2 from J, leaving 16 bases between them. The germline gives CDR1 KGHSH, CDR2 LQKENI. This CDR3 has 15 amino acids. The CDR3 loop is CASSTTDFPNTEAFF. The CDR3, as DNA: TGTGCCAGCTCTACGACGGACTTTCCAAACACTGAAGCTTTCTTT.

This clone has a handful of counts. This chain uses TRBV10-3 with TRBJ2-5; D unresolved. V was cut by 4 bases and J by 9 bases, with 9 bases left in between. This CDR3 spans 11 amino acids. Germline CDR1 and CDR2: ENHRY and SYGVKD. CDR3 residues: CAISGQDAQYF. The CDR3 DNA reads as TGTGCCATCAGTGGCCAGGACGCCCAGTACTTC.

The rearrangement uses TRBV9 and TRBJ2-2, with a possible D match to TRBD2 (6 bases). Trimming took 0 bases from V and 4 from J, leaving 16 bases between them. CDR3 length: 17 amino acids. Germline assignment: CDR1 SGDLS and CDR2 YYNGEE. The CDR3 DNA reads TGTGCCAGCAGCGTAGACCCTACTAGCTCTACCACCGGGGAGCTGTTTTTT. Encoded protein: CASSVDPTSSTTGELFF.

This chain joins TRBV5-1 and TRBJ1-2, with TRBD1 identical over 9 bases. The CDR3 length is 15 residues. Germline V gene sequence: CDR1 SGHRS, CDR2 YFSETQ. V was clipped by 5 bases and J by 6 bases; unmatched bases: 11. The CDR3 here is CASSSRSGTGNGYTF. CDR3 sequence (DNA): TGCGCCAGCAGTTCGAGATCCGGGACAGGGAATGGCTACACCTTC.

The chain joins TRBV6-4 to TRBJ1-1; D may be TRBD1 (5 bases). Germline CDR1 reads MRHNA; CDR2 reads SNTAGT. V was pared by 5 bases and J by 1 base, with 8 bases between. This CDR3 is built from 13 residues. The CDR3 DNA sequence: TGTGCCAGCAGTAGGGGAGGGAACACTGAAGCTTTCTTT. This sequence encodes CASSRGGNTEAFF.

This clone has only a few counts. CDR3 nucleotide sequence: TGTGCCTGGCTGACTATGAACACTGAAGCTTTCTTT. Amino acid sequence: CAWLTMNTEAFF. The V and J genes are TRBV30 and TRBJ1-1; the D is unclear. Germline values: CDR1 GTSNPN, CDR2 SVGIG (reference sequence). The V end lost 5 bases, the J end lost 0 bases, and 7 bases lay between the germline ends. CDR3 size: 12 residues.

This CDR3 reads CASRRTGQLGETQYF. DNA for the CDR3: TGTGCCAGTAGAAGAACGGGACAGCTAGGGGAGACCCAGTACTTC. The rearrangement links TRBV19 to TRBJ2-5, with 7 bases that match TRBD1. V lost 6 bases and J lost 5; bases outside the gene matches: 12. The CDR3 consists of 15 residues. Looked up from germline, CDR1 is LNHDA and CDR2 is SQIVND (reference sequence).

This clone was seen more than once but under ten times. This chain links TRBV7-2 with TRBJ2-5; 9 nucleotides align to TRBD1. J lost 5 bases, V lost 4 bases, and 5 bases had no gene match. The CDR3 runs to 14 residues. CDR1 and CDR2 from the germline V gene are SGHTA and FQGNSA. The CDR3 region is CASSSPTGGETQYF. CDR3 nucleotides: TGTGCCAGCAGCTCCCCGACAGGGGGGGAGACCCAGTACTTC.

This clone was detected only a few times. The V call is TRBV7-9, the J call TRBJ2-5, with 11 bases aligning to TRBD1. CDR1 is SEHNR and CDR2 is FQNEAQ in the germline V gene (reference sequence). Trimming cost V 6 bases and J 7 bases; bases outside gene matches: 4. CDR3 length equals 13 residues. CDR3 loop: CASRQGTGGTQYF. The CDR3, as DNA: TGTGCCAGCAGGCAGGGGACAGGGGGGACCCAGTACTTC.

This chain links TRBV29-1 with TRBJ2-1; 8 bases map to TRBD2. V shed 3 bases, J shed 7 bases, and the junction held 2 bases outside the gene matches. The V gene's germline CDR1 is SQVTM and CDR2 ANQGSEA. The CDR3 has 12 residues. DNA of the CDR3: TGCAGCGTTGAGGTAGCGGGAAATGAGCAGTTCTTC. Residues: CSVEVAGNEQFF.

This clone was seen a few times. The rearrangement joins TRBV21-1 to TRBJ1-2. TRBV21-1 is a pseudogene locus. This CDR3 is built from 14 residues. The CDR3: CASSNPARVFGYTF. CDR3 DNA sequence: TGTGCCAGCAGCAATCCTGCCCGGGTGTTTGGCTACACCTTC.

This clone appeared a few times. CDR3 sequence: CASSLTASGETQYF. CDR3 sequence (DNA): TGCGCCAGCAGCTTGACGGCTAGCGGAGAGACCCAGTACTTC. The rearrangement joins TRBV5-1 to TRBJ2-5, with 7 bases aligning to TRBD2. V shed 1 base, J shed 4 bases, and the junction held 4 bases outside the gene matches. The CDR3 has 14 residues. The germline V gene encodes CDR1 SGHRS and CDR2 YFSETQ.

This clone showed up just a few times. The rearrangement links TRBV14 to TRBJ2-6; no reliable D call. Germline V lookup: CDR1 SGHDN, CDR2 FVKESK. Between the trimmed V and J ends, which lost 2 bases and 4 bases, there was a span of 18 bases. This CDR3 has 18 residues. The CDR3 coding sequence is TGTGCCAGCAGCCAAAGGCCGGGCCTAACTCGGGGGGCCAACGTCCTGACTTTC. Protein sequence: CASSQRPGLTRGANVLTF.

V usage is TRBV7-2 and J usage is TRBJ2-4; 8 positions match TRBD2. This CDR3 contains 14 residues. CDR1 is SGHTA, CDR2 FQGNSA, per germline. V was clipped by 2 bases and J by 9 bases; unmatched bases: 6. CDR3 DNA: TGTGCCAGCAGCTTATTAGTTCGGGAGGGCATTCAGTACTTC. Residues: CASSLLVREGIQYF.

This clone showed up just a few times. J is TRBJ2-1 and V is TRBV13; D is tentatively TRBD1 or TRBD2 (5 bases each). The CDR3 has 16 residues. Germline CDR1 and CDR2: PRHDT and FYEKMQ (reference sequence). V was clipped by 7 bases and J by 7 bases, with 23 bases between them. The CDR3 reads CASTPRGTLGSNEQFF. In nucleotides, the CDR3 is TGTGCCAGCACCCCACGTGGGACCCTGGGATCTAATGAGCAGTTCTTC.

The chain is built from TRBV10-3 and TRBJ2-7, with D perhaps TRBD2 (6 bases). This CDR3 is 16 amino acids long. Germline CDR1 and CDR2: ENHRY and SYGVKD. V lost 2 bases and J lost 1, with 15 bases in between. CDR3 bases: TGTGCCATCAGTGAGCCGACTCGGAGCGGGTCCTACGAGCAGTACTTC. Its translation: CAISEPTRSGSYEQYF.